Shown below are 14 T cell receptor beta chains from a single sample sequenced in a study of monozygotic twins with cystic fibrosis. Sequenced by immunoSEQ multiplex PCR; TCRdb stores in-frame clones only, minus some. The sample yields around 33,000 clones, about 87% seen once. The material sequenced was blood. These receptors originate from a girl aged 2-15 years with cystic fibrosis.

The CDR3 reads CASSFKAGLSTDTQYF. The CDR3 bases are TGCGCCAGCAGCTTTAAAGCGGGCCTTAGCACAGATACGCAGTATTTT. This chain joins TRBV5-1 and TRBJ2-3, with a weak D call TRBD2 (6 bases). Trimming took off 2 bases at V and 0 bases at J, with 13 bases between the two ends. Germline CDR1 reads SGHRS; CDR2 reads YFSETQ. The length of the CDR3 is 16 residues.

The V call is TRBV19, the J call TRBJ1-4; D perhaps matches TRBD1 (5 bases). The CDR3 runs 15 residues. Germline V CDR1 and CDR2: LNHDA, SQIVND (reference sequence). V was trimmed by 5 bases and J by 4 bases, leaving 14 bases between them. CDR3 bases: TGTGCCAGTAGTGGGACCGGATATGATAATGAAAAACTGTTTTTT. This gives the protein CASSGTGYDNEKLFF.

V gene TRBV5-1 combines with J gene TRBJ1-5, with 8 bases fitting TRBD1. The CDR3 is 18 amino acids. The junction had 12 bases not matched to a gene; V was cut back by 4 bases and J by 0 bases. CDR1 and CDR2 from the germline V gene are SGHRS and YFSETQ. CDR3 DNA sequence: TGCGCCAGCAGCCCCGGACAGGGAGACCACTATAGCAATCAGCCCCAGCATTTT. Translating it yields CASSPGQGDHYSNQPQHF.

This clone has a single count. This rearrangement joins TRBV6-5 to TRBJ2-5; TRBD1 might be the D (6 bases). CDR1 is MNHEY and CDR2 is SVGAGI in the germline V gene. V was shortened by 0 bases and J by 7 bases, with 6 bases between the two germline ends. This CDR3 is built from 12 residues. The CDR3 DNA reads as TGTGCCAGCAGTTACTCCAGGGGGACCCAGTACTTC. Translating gives CASSYSRGTQYF.

The chain links TRBV11-1 to TRBJ2-3, with TRBD1 identical over 8 bases. The V gene's germline CDR1 is SGHAT and CDR2 FQDESV (reference sequence). V shed 5 bases, J shed 4 bases, and the junction held 8 bases outside the gene matches. This CDR3 has 15 amino acids. CDR3 in DNA: TGTGCCAGCAGCCCACGGACAGGGTCGTCAGATACGCAGTATTTT. This sequence encodes CASSPRTGSSDTQYF. The entire variable domain, with the rest obtained from reference TRBV11-1 and TRBJ2-3, is as follows: EAEVAQSPRYKITEKSQAVAFWCDPISGHATLYWYRQILGQGPELLVQFQDESVVDDSQLPKDRFSAERLKGVDSTLKIQPAELGDSAMYLCASSPRTGSSDTQYFGPGTRLTVL.

This sequence joins TRBV5-1 and TRBJ1-1; the D gene is possibly TRBD1 (5 bases). Per germline, CDR1 SGHRS and CDR2 YFSETQ. V was cut by 2 bases and J by 7 bases, with 12 bases left in between. The CDR3 extends over 13 amino acids. CDR3 nucleotides: TGCGCCAGCAGCTTAAATGACAGAAATGAAGCTTTCTTT. This encodes CASSLNDRNEAFF.

This clone occurred once. The genes are TRBV29-1 and TRBJ1-2, with 8 bases aligning to TRBD1. J was trimmed by 2 bases and V by 7 bases; bases with no gene match: 9. The CDR3 has 14 amino acids. Germline CDR1 reads SQVTM; CDR2 reads ANQGSEA. The CDR3 is CSAGGSGGNYGYTF. CDR3 sequence (DNA): TGCAGCGCCGGGGGGTCAGGGGGCAACTATGGCTACACCTTC.

The V and J genes are TRBV7-6 and TRBJ2-7; D possibly corresponds to TRBD1 (5 bases). Germline values: CDR1 SGHVS, CDR2 FNYEAQ. Trimming stripped 5 bases from V and 2 bases from J, with 22 bases between. CDR3 size: 17 residues. CDR3 in amino acids: CASSPNRGRVITYEQYF. Here the CDR3 DNA reads TGTGCCAGCAGCCCGAACCGTGGCAGGGTGATAACCTACGAGCAGTACTTC.

A single count supports this clone. This chain uses TRBV29-1 with TRBJ2-7, with 10 bases lining up with TRBD1. The V gene end was trimmed by 7 bases and the J gene end by 4 bases; junction bases not matched to a gene: 7. CDR1 and CDR2 from the germline V gene are SQVTM and ANQGSEA. The CDR3 consists of 13 residues. For the CDR3, the DNA is TGCAGCGCCCTGGGGACAGGGGTGTACGAGCAGTACTTC. Its protein product is CSALGTGVYEQYF.

This clone was observed a few times. The V gene is TRBV11-2, the J gene TRBJ1-2; 9 nucleotides line up with TRBD1. The trim removed 4 bases at V and 8 bases at J, leaving 11 bases unmatched. Germline V gene sequence: CDR1 SGHAT, CDR2 FQNNGV. CDR3 length: 15 residues. The CDR3 bases are TGTGCCAGCAGCTCCTTGACAGGGGGGAATGGAGGCTACACCTTC. Translated, it gives CASSSLTGGNGGYTF.

This clone was observed a handful of times. The V gene is TRBV7-9, the J gene TRBJ1-1; D is ambiguous. The CDR3 loop spans 13 amino acids. Germline values: CDR1 SEHNR, CDR2 FQNEAQ (reference sequence). V lost 2 bases, J lost 2 bases, and 6 bases lay in between. In nucleotides, the CDR3 is TGTGCCAGCAGCTTAACGGTTAACACTGAAGCTTTCTTT. It codes for CASSLTVNTEAFF.

The rearrangement joins TRBV9 to TRBJ2-1, with D possibly matching TRBD1 (6 bases). V lost 7 bases, J lost 0 bases, and 20 bases lay in between. This CDR3 spans 17 amino acids. The V gene's germline CDR1 is SGDLS and CDR2 YYNGEE. CDR3 protein: CASGGQRATSSYNEQFF. The CDR3 coding sequence is TGTGCCAGCGGGGGCCAAAGGGCTACTAGCTCCTACAATGAGCAGTTCTTC.

This clone was counted between two and nine times. The gene calls are TRBV5-1 and TRBJ1-6; D remains unclear. Per the germline V gene, CDR1 is SGHRS and CDR2 is YFSETQ. Trimming left V 5 bases short and J 9 bases short, with 3 bases between. CDR3 length equals 10 residues. The CDR3 nucleotides read TGCGCCAGCAGGATTTCACCCCTCCACTTT. Amino acid sequence: CASRISPLHF.

The gene calls are TRBV5-1 and TRBJ2-1, with TRBD1 matching over 9 bases. The CDR3 totals 15 residues. Germline CDR1 and CDR2: SGHRS and YFSETQ. V shed 1 base, J shed 8 bases, and the junction held 7 bases outside the gene matches. The CDR3 protein is CASSLLGGTGYEQFF. CDR3 coding DNA: TGCGCCAGCAGCTTGTTAGGGGGGACAGGGTATGAGCAGTTCTTC.